Listed below are T cell receptor beta chains from one sample, sequenced in a study of T cells after yellow fever vaccination. One entry per CDR3 protein, called by TCRdb with MiXCR from the 5' RACE reads. The sample yields 450,000 to 650,000 distinct CDR3 sequences, 21% seen once. The sequencing used PBMCs, collected around 3 weeks after the first yellow fever vaccination. These receptors all stem from a young man who received the YFV17D yellow fever vaccine. The CDR3 runs from the conserved cysteine through the conserved F or W. A D gene is named only where the DNA matches it firmly. Size values are once, few and many counts, or a class for expanded clones, and some rows have none.

CDR3: CASSFDLAGGADTQYF
DNA: TGTGCCAGCAGCTTCGATTTAGCGGGGGGGGCAGATACGCAGTATTTT
size: .
V: TRBV7-2
J: TRBJ2-3
D: TRBD2

CDR3: CATSRDYFPGEGYTF
DNA: TGTGCCACCAGCAGAGATTATTTTCCAGGGGAGGGCTACACCTTC
size: many
V: TRBV15
J: TRBJ1-2
D: .

CDR3: CASSRTVRIWEQYF
DNA: TGTGCCAGCAGTCGGACAGTTCGAATTTGGGAGCAGTACTTC
size: .
V: TRBV28
J: TRBJ2-7
D: .

CDR3: CASSLIPGQGGQPQHF
DNA: TGTGCCAGCAGCTTGATCCCTGGACAGGGCGGGCAGCCCCAGCATTTT
size: .
V: TRBV5-5
J: TRBJ1-5
D: TRBD1

CDR3: CASSLGVPGRDTQYF
DNA: TGTGCCAGCAGCTTAGGTGTCCCGGGCAGAGATACGCAGTATTTT
size: .
V: TRBV7-9
J: TRBJ2-3
D: .

CDR3: CAWSVRDRDTAQYF
DNA: TGTGCCTGGAGTGTACGTGACAGAGATACTGCGCAGTACTTC
size: many
V: TRBV30
J: TRBJ2-7
D: .

CDR3: CASSQGQELFF
DNA: TGTGCCAGCAGCCAAGGACAGGAACTGTTTTTT
size: .
V: TRBV3-1
J: TRBJ1-4
D: .

CDR3: CASSQGTRTGNIQYF
DNA: TGCGCCAGCAGCCAAGGAACCAGGACTGGAAACATTCAGTACTTC
size: few
V: TRBV4-3
J: TRBJ2-4
D: .

CDR3: CASSVDNSNQPQHF
DNA: TGTGCCAGCAGCGTGGACAATAGCAATCAGCCCCAGCATTTT
size: .
V: TRBV9
J: TRBJ1-5
D: .

CDR3: CASSQDYGFGGGPSTDTQYF
DNA: TGCGCCAGCAGCCAAGATTACGGTTTTGGCGGGGGGCCTAGCACAGATACGCAGTATTTT
size: .
V: TRBV4-3
J: TRBJ2-3
D: TRBD2

CDR3: CASSSRDSPNTGELFF
DNA: TGCGCCAGCAGCTCGCGGGACAGCCCGAACACCGGGGAGCTGTTTTTT
size: few
V: TRBV5-1
J: TRBJ2-2
D: .